Below are 17 T cell receptor beta chains sequenced from a single sample in a study of blood T cell repertoires in COVID-19. Sequenced by immunoSEQ multiplex PCR; TCRdb stores in-frame clones only, minus some. Among about 28,000 clones, about 84% were seen once, and the ten largest hold 16%. Sequences were obtained from peripheral blood. These receptors came from a woman aged 55-70 years with acute or convalescent COVID-19.

This sequence joins TRBV5-6 and TRBJ2-3; D may be TRBD1 (5 bases). CDR1 SGHDT and CDR2 YYEEEE come from the germline V gene. The CDR3 extends over 14 amino acids. Trimming removed 0 bases at V and 4 bases at J, with 9 bases between. For the CDR3, the DNA is TGTGCCAGCAGCTTGGGGTCCAGGGCAGATACGCAGTATTTT. It specifies CASSLGSRADTQYF.

The rearrangement uses TRBV18 and TRBJ2-7, with TRBD1 matching over 12 bases. V gave up 6 bases and J gave up 3 bases; unmatched junction bases: 9. This CDR3 has 16 amino acids. In germline, CDR1 is KGHSH, CDR2 LQKENI. CDR3 protein: CASSREGQGAHYEQYF. The CDR3 DNA follows: TGTGCCAGCTCCCGGGAGGGACAGGGGGCCCACTACGAGCAGTACTTC. The entire variable domain, with the rest obtained from reference TRBV18 and TRBJ2-7, is as follows: NAGVMQNPRHLVRRRGQEARLRCSPMKGHSHVYWYRQLPEEGLKFMVYLQKENIIDESGMPKERFSAEFPKEGPSILRIQQVVRGDSAAYFCASSREGQGAHYEQYFGPGTRLTVT.

The V and J genes are TRBV18 and TRBJ2-7, with TRBD1 identical over 9 bases. This CDR3 is 14 amino acids long. Looked up from germline, CDR1 is KGHSH and CDR2 is LQKENI. J gave up 2 bases and V 6 bases, and 5 bases lay outside the gene matches. The CDR3 protein is CASSWGQGAYEQYF. The CDR3 nucleotides are TGTGCCAGCTCCTGGGGACAGGGAGCCTACGAGCAGTACTTC.

The chain has TRBV30 and TRBJ2-1, with D hard to call. In germline, CDR1 is GTSNPN, CDR2 SVGIG (reference sequence). Trimming took off 4 bases at V and 7 bases at J, with 11 bases between the two ends. This CDR3 comprises 12 residues. Here the CDR3 DNA reads TGTGCCTGGATACTCCCCAATAATGAGCAGTTCTTC. Amino acid sequence: CAWILPNNEQFF. The full variable domain, rest sourced from reference TRBV30 and TRBJ2-1, is SQTIHQWPATLVQPVGSPLSLECTVEGTSNPNLYWYRQAAGRGLQLLFYSVGIGQISSEVPQNLSASRPQDRQFILSSKKLLLSDSGFYLCAWILPNNEQFFGPGTRLTVL.

J is TRBJ2-5 and V is TRBV7-3; the D gene is possibly TRBD2 (6 bases). Germline assignment: CDR1 SGHTA and CDR2 FQGTGA. The V end was cut by 5 bases, the J end by 1 base, with 11 bases between. This CDR3 is 14 amino acids long. The CDR3 DNA follows: TGTGCCAGCAGCCGCGGAGGGACCCAAGAGACCCAGTACTTC. It translates to CASSRGGTQETQYF.

The chain couples TRBV28 to TRBJ2-3; D is undetermined. The CDR3 loop spans 13 amino acids. The V end lost 6 bases, the J end lost 1 base, and 8 bases lay between the germline ends. Germline CDR1 MDHEN, CDR2 SYDVKM. The CDR3 coding sequence is TGTGCCAGCAGAAAGTTAGGCACAGATACGCAGTATTTT. It translates to CASRKLGTDTQYF.

The rearrangement uses TRBV2 and TRBJ1-5, with TRBD1 matching 7 bases. CDR3 length: 18 amino acids. Per germline, CDR1 SNHLY and CDR2 FYNNEI. V lost 4 bases to trimming and J lost 0 bases; unmatched junction nucleotides: 12. This CDR3 reads CASSVSVWDSNSNQPQHF. In DNA form, the CDR3 reads TGTGCCAGCAGTGTTTCGGTGTGGGACAGTAATAGCAATCAGCCCCAGCATTTT.

The chain is built from TRBV7-3 and TRBJ2-2; 7 bases agree with TRBD1. The CDR3 length is 16 residues. Unmatched junction bases numbered 10, after V lost 4 bases and J lost 5 bases. Looked up from germline, CDR1 is SGHTA and CDR2 is FQGTGA. The CDR3 reads CASSSQGIGLTGELFF. The CDR3 coding sequence is TGTGCCAGCAGCTCACAGGGGATTGGGCTAACCGGGGAGCTGTTTTTT. The full variable domain, in which reference TRBV7-3 and TRBJ2-2 provide the parts outside the CDR3, is GAGVSQTPSNKVTEKGKYVELRCDPISGHTALYWYRQSLGQGPEFLIYFQGTGAADDSGLPNDRFFAVRPEGSVSTLKIQRTERGDSAVYLCASSSQGIGLTGELFFGEGSRLTVL.

The DNA of the CDR3 is TGTGCCAGCAGCAGAAGCATGGCCGGGGGGGGAAACACCATATATTTT. Protein: CASSRSMAGGGNTIYF. This rearrangement joins TRBV5-4 to TRBJ1-3; D is perhaps TRBD1 (5 bases). This CDR3 contains 16 residues. The germline gives CDR1 SGHNT, CDR2 YYREEE (reference sequence). With 4 bases removed from V and 4 bases from J, the gap between germline ends came to 18 bases.

This chain connects TRBV27 to TRBJ2-2; D uncertain. CDR3 length: 15 residues. V was cut by 5 bases and J by 0 bases, with 10 bases left in between. Germline CDR1 is MNHEY and CDR2 is SMNVEV (reference sequence). The CDR3 region is CASSTTPANTGELFF. CDR3 in DNA: TGTGCCAGCAGTACTACCCCTGCGAACACCGGGGAGCTGTTTTTT.

This clone was picked up one time. The chain combines TRBV27 with TRBJ1-1; D not resolved. There are 13 residues in the CDR3. V lost 6 bases and J lost 1, with 9 bases in between. Per the germline V gene, CDR1 is MNHEY and CDR2 is SMNVEV (reference sequence). The CDR3 is CASRGDRNTEAFF. In nucleotides, the CDR3 is TGTGCCAGCAGGGGAGATCGGAACACTGAAGCTTTCTTT.

The CDR3 region is CASSLGQVYNEQFF. In DNA form, the CDR3 reads TGCGCCAGCAGCCTGGGACAGGTGTACAATGAGCAGTTCTTC. The chain links TRBV5-1 to TRBJ2-1, with 8 bases fitting TRBD1. The CDR3 has 14 residues. Germline CDR1 is SGHRS and CDR2 is YFSETQ. The V gene end was trimmed by 4 bases and the J gene end by 4 bases; junction bases not matched to a gene: 4.

The chain employs TRBV30 and TRBJ1-1; tentative D call: TRBD1 (5 bases). Trimming cost V 3 bases and J 1 base, with 18 bases left between them. The germline V gene encodes CDR1 GTSNPN and CDR2 SVGIG (reference sequence). This CDR3 region has 16 residues. The CDR3, as DNA: TGTGCCTGGAGCAGAATACGGGGACTGACGAACACTGAAGCTTTCTTT. It codes for CAWSRIRGLTNTEAFF.

V and J are TRBV5-1 and TRBJ1-6, with D perhaps TRBD1 (6 bases). The CDR3 runs to 18 residues. Germline CDR1 SGHRS, CDR2 YFSETQ. Between the trimmed V and J ends, which lost 3 bases and 8 bases, there was a span of 24 bases. CDR3: CASSSSPLTGIFDSPLHF. CDR3 nucleotides: TGCGCCAGCAGCTCTTCCCCTTTAACAGGGATTTTTGATTCACCCCTCCACTTT.

The chain joins TRBV2 to TRBJ2-7; D call uncertain. Germline V gene lookup returns CDR1 SNHLY and CDR2 FYNNEI. The CDR3 has 14 residues. The ends were cut back, 1 base at V and 1 base at J, with 8 bases in the middle. The CDR3 loop reads CASSEGRHSYEQYF. As DNA, the CDR3 is TGTGCCAGCAGTGAAGGCAGACATTCCTACGAGCAGTACTTC.

The genes are TRBV5-5 and TRBJ1-1, with TRBD1 identical over 8 bases. After removal of 8 bases from V and 5 bases from J, the junction contained 11 bases not matched to a gene. Germline CDR1 and CDR2: SGHKS and YYEKEE (reference sequence). CDR3 length equals 14 residues. The CDR3: CASHSQGARTEAFF. In DNA, the CDR3 is TGTGCCAGTCATTCTCAGGGGGCGCGAACTGAAGCTTTCTTT.

The chain recombines TRBV7-9 with TRBJ2-7; TRBD2 agrees at 7 bases. Trimming took 5 bases from V and 5 from J; bases not matched to a gene: 6. Germline V gene lookup returns CDR1 SEHNR and CDR2 FQNEAQ (reference sequence). This CDR3 region has 13 residues. CDR3 nucleotides: TGTGCCAGCAGCCAGACTAGCTTCCACGAGCAGTACTTC. This encodes CASSQTSFHEQYF.